Listed here are 5 T cell receptor beta chains from one sample, sequenced in a study of blood T cells in healthy people across ages. A second PCR, run for about 7 to 11 cycles, used a sample-barcoded 5' primer plus a J-beta primer mix. In TCRdb, the 5' RACE reads were re-called with MiXCR into one record per CDR3 protein. The table lists under 2,000,000 distinct CDR3 sequences, around half of them singletons. Source material: blood. The receptors here all came from a woman aged 40-49 years in good health.

The chain is built from TRBV20-1 and TRBJ2-7, with TRBD2 matching 10 bases. This CDR3 spans 19 amino acids. Germline V lookup: CDR1 DFQATT, CDR2 SNEGSKA (reference sequence). Trimming at V came to 0 bases and at J to 7 bases, leaving 21 bases not matched to a gene. Written as DNA, the CDR3 is TGCAGTGCTAGAGATCTCATGGGGGGACTAGCGTCGTCCTACAATGAGCAGTACTTC. Protein product: CSARDLMGGLASSYNEQYF.

CDR3 nucleotides: TGCAGTGCTAGGGCTGGGGCCATGGCTGGGGCCAACGTCCTGACTTTC. This sequence encodes CSARAGAMAGANVLTF. The J gene is TRBJ2-6, the V gene TRBV20-1, with D possibly TRBD1 on 5 matching bases. This CDR3 region has 16 residues. Between the trimmed V and J ends, which lost 3 bases and 2 bases, there was a span of 14 bases. Germline V CDR1 and CDR2: DFQATT, SNEGSKA (reference sequence).

The CDR3 spells CASSLRWAWAEAFF. CDR3 DNA sequence: TGTGCCAGCAGCTTAAGGTGGGCTTGGGCTGAAGCTTTCTTT. This chain connects TRBV7-2 to TRBJ1-1, with unresolved D. Germline V gene sequence: CDR1 SGHTA, CDR2 FQGNSA. Trimming shortened V by 2 bases and J by 6 bases, and 13 bases separated the two germline ends. The CDR3 covers 14 residues.

This clonotype was counted a single time. The rearrangement uses TRBV6-5 and TRBJ2-1; 11 bases fit TRBD1. This CDR3 region has 16 residues. Germline V gene lookup returns CDR1 MNHEY and CDR2 SVGAGI. The V segment lost 4 bases and the J segment 4 bases; nucleotides outside the gene matches: 6. The CDR3 DNA sequence: TGTGCCAGCAGTTCCCCCCGGGACAGGGGGTACAATGAGCAGTTCTTC. This translates into CASSSPRDRGYNEQFF.

The rearrangement links TRBV28 to TRBJ2-7; D is possibly TRBD1 (5 bases). The J call is doubtful: the DNA matches TRBJ2-4 better. Germline CDR1 is MDHEN and CDR2 is SYDVKM. The CDR3 contains 13 residues. CDR3 sequence reads: CASSLGRASIQYF. CDR3 nucleotide sequence: TGTGCCAGCAGTTTAGGCAGGGCCAGCATTCAGTACTTC.